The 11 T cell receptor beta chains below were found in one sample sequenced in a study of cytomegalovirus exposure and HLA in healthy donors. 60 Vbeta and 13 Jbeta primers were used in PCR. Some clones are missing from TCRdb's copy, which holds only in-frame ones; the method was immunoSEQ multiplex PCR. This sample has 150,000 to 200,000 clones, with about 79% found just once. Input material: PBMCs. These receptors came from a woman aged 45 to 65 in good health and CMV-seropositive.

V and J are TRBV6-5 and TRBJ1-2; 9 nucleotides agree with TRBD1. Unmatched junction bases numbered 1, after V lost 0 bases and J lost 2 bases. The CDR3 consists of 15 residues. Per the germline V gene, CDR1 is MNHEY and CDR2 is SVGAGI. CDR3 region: CASSYSGTGNYGYTF. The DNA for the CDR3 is TGTGCCAGCAGTTACTCGGGGACAGGGAACTATGGCTACACCTTC.

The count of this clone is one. CDR3 residues: CASSVAPSYDGYTF. The CDR3 bases are TGTGCCAGCAGCGTAGCTCCCAGTTATGATGGCTACACCTTC. The rearrangement uses TRBV9 and TRBJ1-2; D gene unclear. The germline V gene encodes CDR1 SGDLS and CDR2 YYNGEE. The length of the CDR3 is 14 residues. V lost 0 bases and J 6 bases, leaving 12 bases between the germline ends.

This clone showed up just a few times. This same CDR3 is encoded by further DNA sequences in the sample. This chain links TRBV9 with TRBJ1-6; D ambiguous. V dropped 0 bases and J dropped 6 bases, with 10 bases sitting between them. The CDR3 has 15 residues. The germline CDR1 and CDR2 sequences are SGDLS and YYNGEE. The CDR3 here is CASSVEGGLNSPLHF. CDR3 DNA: TGTGCCAGCAGCGTAGAAGGCGGACTTAATTCACCCCTCCACTTT. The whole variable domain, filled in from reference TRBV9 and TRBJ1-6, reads DSGVTQTPKHLITATGQRVTLRCSPRSGDLSVYWYQQSLDQGLQFLIQYYNGEERAKGNILERFSAQQFPDLHSELNLSSLELGDSALYFCASSVEGGLNSPLHFGNGTRLTVT.

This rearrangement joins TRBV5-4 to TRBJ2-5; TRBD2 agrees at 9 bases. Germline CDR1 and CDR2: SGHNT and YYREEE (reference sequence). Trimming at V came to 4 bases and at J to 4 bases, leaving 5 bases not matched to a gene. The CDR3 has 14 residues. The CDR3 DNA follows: TGTGCCAGCAGCGAAGCGGGAGGAAGAGAGACCCAGTACTTC. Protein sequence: CASSEAGGRETQYF.

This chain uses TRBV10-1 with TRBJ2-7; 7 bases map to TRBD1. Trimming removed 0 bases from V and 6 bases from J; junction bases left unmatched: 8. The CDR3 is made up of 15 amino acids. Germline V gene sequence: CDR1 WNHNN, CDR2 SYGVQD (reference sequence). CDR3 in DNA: TGCGCCAGCAGTGAGTCCGGCAACAGGGGAAGCGAGCAGTACTTC. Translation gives CASSESGNRGSEQYF.

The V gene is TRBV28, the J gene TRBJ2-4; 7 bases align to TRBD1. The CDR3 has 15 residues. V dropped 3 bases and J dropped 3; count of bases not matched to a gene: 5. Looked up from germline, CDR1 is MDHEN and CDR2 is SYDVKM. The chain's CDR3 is CASSFTGVGKNIQYF. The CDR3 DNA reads TGTGCCAGCAGTTTTACAGGGGTGGGCAAAAACATTCAGTACTTC.

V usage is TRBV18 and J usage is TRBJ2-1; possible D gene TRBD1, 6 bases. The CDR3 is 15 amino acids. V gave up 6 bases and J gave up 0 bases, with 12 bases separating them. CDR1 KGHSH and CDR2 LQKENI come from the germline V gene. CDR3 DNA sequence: TGTGCCAGCTCGCTAATGGACAGCTCCTACAATGAGCAGTTCTTC. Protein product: CASSLMDSSYNEQFF. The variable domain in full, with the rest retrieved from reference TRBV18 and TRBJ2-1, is NAGVMQNPRHLVRRRGQEARLRCSPMKGHSHVYWYRQLPEEGLKFMVYLQKENIIDESGMPKERFSAEFPKEGPSILRIQQVVRGDSAAYFCASSLMDSSYNEQFFGPGTRLTVL.

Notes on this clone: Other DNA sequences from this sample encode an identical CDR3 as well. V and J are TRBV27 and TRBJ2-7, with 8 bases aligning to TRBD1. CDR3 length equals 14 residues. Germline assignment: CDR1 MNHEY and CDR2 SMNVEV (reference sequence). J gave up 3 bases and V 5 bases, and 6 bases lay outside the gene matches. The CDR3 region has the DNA TGTGCCAGCAGTCGACAGGGGTTGGGCTACGAGCAGTACTTC. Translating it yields CASSRQGLGYEQYF.

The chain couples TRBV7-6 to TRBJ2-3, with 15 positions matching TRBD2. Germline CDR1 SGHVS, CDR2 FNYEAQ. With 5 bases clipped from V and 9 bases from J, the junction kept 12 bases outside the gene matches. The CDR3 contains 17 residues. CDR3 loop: CASSPEGLAGGQVTQYF. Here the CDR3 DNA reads TGTGCCAGCAGCCCCGAAGGACTAGCGGGAGGGCAAGTGACGCAGTATTTT.

The CDR3 nucleotides are TGTGCCAGCAGACTAGGGGACAGCTACGAGCAGTACTTC. Its translation is CASRLGDSYEQYF. V usage is TRBV7-2 and J usage is TRBJ2-7; 7 bases map to TRBD1. The V and J ends lost 6 bases and 3 bases, in that order; junction bases with no gene match: 5. The CDR3 consists of 13 residues. Germline loops: CDR1 SGHTA, CDR2 FQGNSA.

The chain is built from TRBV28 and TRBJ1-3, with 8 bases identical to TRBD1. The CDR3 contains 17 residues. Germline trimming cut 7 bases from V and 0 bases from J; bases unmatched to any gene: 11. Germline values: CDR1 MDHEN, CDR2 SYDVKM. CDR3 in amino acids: CASTPRTGWPSGNTIYF. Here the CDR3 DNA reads TGTGCCAGCACCCCTCGGACAGGGTGGCCCTCTGGAAACACCATATATTTT. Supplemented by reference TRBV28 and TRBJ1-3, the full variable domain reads DVKVTQSSRYLVKRTGEKVFLECVQDMDHENMFWYRQDPGLGLRLIYFSYDVKMKEKGDIPEGYSVSREKKERFSLILESASTNQTSMYLCASTPRTGWPSGNTIYFGEGSWLTVV.